These 28 T cell receptor beta chains originate from one sample sequenced in a study of identical twins. TCRdb reprocessed the 5' RACE reads via MiXCR and lists one record per CDR3 protein. The data show some 760,000 distinct CDR3 sequences, 15% to 20% seen once. Another study also made use of these data, one on T cells expressing NK-cell markers.

The sequenced sample consisted of PBMCs. These receptors were taken from a woman between 18 and 29 years old in good health.

This clonotype has only a few counts. The chain links TRBV3-1 to TRBJ1-1; D may be TRBD1 (6 bases). Trimming removed 6 bases from V and 4 bases from J, with 9 bases in between. Germline V gene sequence: CDR1 LGHDT, CDR2 YNNKEL (reference sequence). The CDR3 runs to 12 residues. The CDR3 DNA sequence: TGTGCCAGCAGGAGGGGGGGCACTGAAGCTTTCTTT. Its protein product is CASRRGGTEAFF.

This clonotype was detected only a few times. The chain's CDR3 is CASSQAGRGTSGANVLTF. The CDR3 DNA reads TGCGCCAGCAGCCAAGCTGGCCGTGGAACGTCTGGGGCCAACGTCCTGACTTTC. The chain uses TRBV4-3 and TRBJ2-6; D remains ambiguous. CDR1 and CDR2 from the germline V gene are LGHNA and YSLEER. V was pared by 1 base and J by 1 base, with 14 bases between. This CDR3 has 18 amino acids.

This clonotype was observed a single time. This chain uses TRBV19 with TRBJ2-7, with D hard to call. This CDR3 contains 12 residues. Between the trimmed V and J ends, which lost 4 bases and 2 bases, there was a span of 6 bases. Germline CDR1 is LNHDA and CDR2 is SQIVND (reference sequence). The CDR3 spells CASSTVPYEQYF. The CDR3, as DNA: TGTGCCAGTAGTACCGTCCCCTACGAGCAGTACTTC.

The chain has TRBV5-1 and TRBJ2-7; D possibly corresponds to TRBD1 (6 bases). The CDR3 is 11 amino acids. V shed 4 bases and J shed 7 bases, with 9 bases lying between them. The germline V gene has CDR1 SGHRS and CDR2 YFSETQ. This chain's CDR3 is CASSDGQEQYF. For the CDR3, the DNA is TGCGCCAGCAGCGACGGACAGGAGCAGTACTTC.

The chain combines TRBV20-1 with TRBJ2-1, with D possibly matching TRBD1 (5 bases). V shed 0 bases and J shed 1 base, with 10 bases lying between them. In germline, CDR1 is DFQATT, CDR2 SNEGSKA (reference sequence). CDR3 length: 15 amino acids. This chain's CDR3 is CSAREGVGSYNEQFF. CDR3 DNA sequence: TGCAGTGCTAGAGAAGGGGTGGGTTCCTACAATGAGCAGTTCTTC.

This clonotype was detected only a few times. This likely came from a read error, as a far larger clone is one base away. The chain links TRBV5-8 to TRBJ1-1, with D possibly TRBD1 on 6 matching bases. CDR3 length equals 13 residues. Trimming left V 5 bases short and J 1 base short, with 9 bases between. CDR1 SGHTS and CDR2 YDEGEE come from the germline V gene. The CDR3 here is CASRLGQNTEAFF. CDR3 bases: TGTGCCAGCAGACTGGGACAGAACACTGAAGCTTTCTTT.

V usage is TRBV6-6 and J usage is TRBJ1-4; D call uncertain. This CDR3 is 13 amino acids long. The V and J ends lost 6 bases and 8 bases respectively, with 13 bases between them. Per the germline V gene, CDR1 is MNHNY and CDR2 is SVGAGI (reference sequence). The chain's CDR3 is CASSSWFGEKLFF. CDR3 DNA: TGTGCCAGCAGCTCCTGGTTCGGGGAAAAACTGTTTTTT.

This chain links TRBV9 with TRBJ2-1, with D perhaps TRBD1 (5 bases). Germline values: CDR1 SGDLS, CDR2 YYNGEE. The V and J ends lost 2 bases and 2 bases respectively, with 8 bases between them. The CDR3 contains 14 residues. In DNA, the CDR3 is TGTGCCAGCAGCGTTCAGGGTGCCTACAATGAGCAGTTCTTC. This sequence encodes CASSVQGAYNEQFF. The full variable domain, in which reference TRBV9 and TRBJ2-1 provide the parts outside the CDR3, is DSGVTQTPKHLITATGQRVTLRCSPRSGDLSVYWYQQSLDQGLQFLIQYYNGEERAKGNILERFSAQQFPDLHSELNLSSLELGDSALYFCASSVQGAYNEQFFGPGTRLTVL.

This clonotype has just a few counts. The chain is built from TRBV29-1 and TRBJ2-7; 7 bases fit TRBD2. This CDR3 has 13 amino acids. CDR1 is SQVTM, CDR2 ANQGSEA, per germline. The V and J ends lost 4 bases and 7 bases, in that order; junction bases with no gene match: 10. The CDR3 region is CSVGRRGSLEQYF. CDR3 nucleotides: TGCAGCGTTGGTCGGCGGGGGTCCTTAGAGCAGTACTTC.

The V call is TRBV5-1, the J call TRBJ2-3; 7 bases are a match to TRBD2. There are 15 residues in the CDR3. V shed 7 bases, J shed 2 bases, and the junction held 10 bases outside the gene matches. From germline, CDR1 is SGHRS and CDR2 YFSETQ. CDR3 nucleotides: TGCGCCAGCCGGGGCATGGGAGGGAACACAGATACGCAGTATTTT. Translating gives CASRGMGGNTDTQYF.

This clonotype is a singleton in its sample. This chain links TRBV11-2 with TRBJ2-2; 12 positions agree with TRBD2. After removal of 2 bases from V and 9 bases from J, the junction contained 16 bases not matched to a gene. The length of the CDR3 is 19 residues. CDR1 is SGHAT, CDR2 FQNNGV, per germline. The CDR3 DNA is TGTGCCAGCAGCTTATTCAAACTAGCGGGAGGCCCAGGGACCAGGGAGCTGTTTTTT. It yields the protein CASSLFKLAGGPGTRELFF.

The gene calls are TRBV19 and TRBJ2-3; D might be TRBD1 (7 bases). The CDR3 contains 15 residues. With 3 bases removed from V and 0 bases from J, the gap between germline ends came to 10 bases. In germline, CDR1 is LNHDA, CDR2 SQIVND (reference sequence). The CDR3: CASSIRGTSTDTQYF. The CDR3 DNA is TGTGCCAGTAGTATCAGGGGGACTAGCACAGATACGCAGTATTTT.

This clonotype came up a few times. V is TRBV5-5 and J is TRBJ2-1, with 8 bases identical to TRBD2. The CDR3 is 16 amino acids. The V and J ends lost 2 bases and 5 bases, in that order; junction bases with no gene match: 9. Germline loops: CDR1 SGHKS, CDR2 YYEKEE (reference sequence). CDR3 region: CASSLAGTRGNNEQFF. In nucleotides, the CDR3 is TGTGCCAGCAGCTTAGCCGGGACTAGGGGAAACAATGAGCAGTTCTTC. The whole variable domain, filled in from reference TRBV5-5 and TRBJ2-1, reads DAGVTQSPTHLIKTRGQQVTLRCSPISGHKSVSWYQQVLGQGPQFIFQYYEKEERGRGNFPDRFSARQFPNYSSELNVNALLLGDSALYLCASSLAGTRGNNEQFFGPGTRLTVL.

The CDR3 sequence: CSVVRDRQETQYF. CDR3 nucleotides: TGCAGCGTTGTCCGGGACAGACAAGAGACCCAGTACTTC. V and J are TRBV29-1 and TRBJ2-5; 7 nucleotides line up with TRBD1. V shed 4 bases and J 2 bases; nucleotides not matched to a gene: 4. Looked up from germline, CDR1 is SQVTM and CDR2 is ANQGSEA. The CDR3 covers 13 residues.

This clonotype has a handful of counts. The V and J genes are TRBV7-8 and TRBJ1-6, with D possibly being TRBD1 (5 bases). Germline lookup yields CDR1 SGHVS and CDR2 FQNEAQ. This CDR3 is built from 16 residues. Deletions cut 1 base from V and 9 bases from J, with 16 bases between. CDR3 sequence (DNA): TGTGCCAGCAGCTTAGTTTCCACGGCCGGGGGTTCACCCCTCCACTTT. Encoded protein: CASSLVSTAGGSPLHF. Based on the CDR3 plus reference TRBV7-8 and TRBJ1-6, the full variable domain is GAGVSQSPRYKVAKRGQDVALRCDPISGHVSLFWYQQALGQGPEFLTYFQNEAQLDKSGLPSDRFFAERPEGSVSTLKIQRTQQEDSAVYLCASSLVSTAGGSPLHFGNGTRLTVT.

This clonotype was picked up a small number of times. The genes are TRBV20-1 and TRBJ2-1, with TRBD2 identical over 11 bases. Trimming took 4 bases from V and 10 from J; bases not matched to a gene: 9. The CDR3 contains 14 residues. Germline values: CDR1 DFQATT, CDR2 SNEGSKA (reference sequence). This CDR3 is CSATYSGRAGEQFF. The CDR3 DNA reads as TGCAGTGCTACGTATAGCGGGAGGGCAGGAGAGCAGTTCTTC.

The V and J genes are TRBV10-3 and TRBJ2-7; D remains unclear. Trimming left V 3 bases short and J 2 bases short, with 8 bases between. Germline lookup yields CDR1 ENHRY and CDR2 SYGVKD. This CDR3 has 13 residues. CDR3 residues: CAISDSGPYEQYF. The CDR3 DNA reads as TGTGCCATCAGTGACTCCGGCCCCTACGAGCAGTACTTC.

The table lists this clonotype with a few counts. The V and J genes are TRBV5-6 and TRBJ2-1; TRBD1 agrees at 8 bases. This CDR3 contains 15 residues. Trimming at V came to 0 bases and at J to 7 bases, leaving 6 bases not matched to a gene. Germline values: CDR1 SGHDT, CDR2 YYEEEE. As DNA, the CDR3 is TGTGCCAGCAGCTTGGATGGGACAGGCCGTAATGAGCAGTTCTTC. This sequence encodes CASSLDGTGRNEQFF. Full variable domain (missing parts from reference TRBV5-6 and TRBJ2-1): DAGVTQSPTHLIKTRGQQVTLRCSPKSGHDTVSWYQQALGQGPQFIFQYYEEEERQRGNFPDRFSGHQFPNYSSELNVNALLLGDSALYLCASSLDGTGRNEQFFGPGTRLTVL.

This clonotype was observed a few times. The CDR3 DNA reads as TGTGCCAGCAGCTTAGTAAGTAGGGGGAGGAACGAGCAGTACTTC. It is translated as CASSLVSRGRNEQYF. The chain links TRBV7-9 to TRBJ2-7; D tentatively reads TRBD1 or TRBD2 (6 bases each). The length of the CDR3 is 15 residues. The V gene lost 1 base and the J gene lost 5 bases, with 15 bases spanning the gap. Germline assignment: CDR1 SEHNR and CDR2 FQNEAQ (reference sequence).

This clonotype came up many times. The gene calls are TRBV7-2 and TRBJ2-3; either TRBD1 or TRBD2 may supply D (5 bases each). This CDR3 contains 13 residues. Germline lookup yields CDR1 SGHTA and CDR2 FQGNSA. Trimming pared 3 bases from V and 2 bases from J, leaving 6 bases between. CDR3 loop: CASSFGATDTQYF. CDR3 in DNA: TGTGCCAGCAGCTTCGGGGCCACAGATACGCAGTATTTT.

This sequence joins TRBV6-4 and TRBJ2-3, with 9 bases fitting TRBD1. CDR1 and CDR2 (germline): MRHNA, SNTAGT. With V trimmed by 0 bases and J by 0 bases, 1 base remained unmatched. The CDR3 contains 16 residues. CDR3 nucleotide sequence: TGTGCCAGCAGTGACTCCGGGACAGGGAGCACAGATACGCAGTATTTT. Protein: CASSDSGTGSTDTQYF.

This chain links TRBV5-1 with TRBJ2-5; D ambiguous. The length of the CDR3 is 15 residues. Germline CDR1 and CDR2: SGHRS and YFSETQ. V lost 2 bases and J lost 2, with 13 bases in between. CDR3 region: CASSLRVAPQETQYF. In DNA form, the CDR3 reads TGCGCCAGCAGCTTACGTGTTGCGCCTCAAGAGACCCAGTACTTC.

Only a few counts were recorded for this clonotype. The chain recombines TRBV9 with TRBJ2-3; no reliable D call. The CDR3 runs 13 residues. Germline CDR1 SGDLS, CDR2 YYNGEE. V was shortened by 6 bases and J by 2 bases, with 10 bases between the two germline ends. CDR3 nucleotide sequence: TGTGCCAGCAATGAGCCCAACACAGATACGCAGTATTTT. As protein: CASNEPNTDTQYF.

This clonotype has more than one count but fewer than ten. J is TRBJ2-5 and V is TRBV5-6; 13 bases line up with TRBD2. With V trimmed by 2 bases and J by 6 bases, 4 bases remained unmatched. The CDR3 loop spans 15 amino acids. The germline V gene encodes CDR1 SGHDT and CDR2 YYEEEE. The chain's CDR3 is CASSLPGLAGQTQYF. For the CDR3, the DNA is TGTGCCAGCAGCTTACCGGGACTAGCGGGGCAGACCCAGTACTTC.

Of note for this clonotype: One end of the junction does not line up with germline, which may come from a read error. This chain links TRBV20-1 with TRBJ2-1, with 10 positions matching TRBD2. This CDR3 comprises 20 residues. Germline values: CDR1 DFQATT, CDR2 SNEGSKA (reference sequence). In DNA, the CDR3 is TGCAATGCTAGAGATGCGAGCGGGGGGGTCGTGGGAAGCTCCTACAATGAGCAGTTCTTC. Translated: CNARDASGGVVGSSYNEQFF.

The V gene is TRBV6-2 or TRBV6-3, the J gene TRBJ1-5, with D perhaps TRBD1 (5 bases). Germline loops: CDR1 MNHEY, CDR2 SVGEGT. With 6 bases removed from V and 7 bases from J, the gap between germline ends came to 10 bases. This CDR3 spans 12 amino acids. The CDR3, as DNA: TGTGCCAGCAGCCCAGGGATACAGCCCCAGCATTTT. Encoded protein: CASSPGIQPQHF.

The chain uses TRBV3-1 and TRBJ2-7; D is perhaps TRBD2 (5 bases). Germline loops: CDR1 LGHDT, CDR2 YNNKEL (reference sequence). The CDR3 is made up of 11 amino acids. Trimming took 3 bases from V and 6 from J, leaving 6 bases between them. CDR3 region: CASSHGVEQYF. The CDR3 DNA follows: TGTGCCAGCAGCCACGGGGTCGAGCAGTACTTC.

This clonotype was counted between two and nine times. The chain recombines TRBV18 with TRBJ1-2; D call uncertain. V was trimmed by 3 bases and J by 1 base, leaving 12 bases between them. The germline V gene has CDR1 KGHSH and CDR2 LQKENI. The CDR3 totals 15 residues. The CDR3 bases are TGTGCCAGCTCACCTTCGAGGGAATTTAACTATGGCTACACCTTC. This gives the protein CASSPSREFNYGYTF.